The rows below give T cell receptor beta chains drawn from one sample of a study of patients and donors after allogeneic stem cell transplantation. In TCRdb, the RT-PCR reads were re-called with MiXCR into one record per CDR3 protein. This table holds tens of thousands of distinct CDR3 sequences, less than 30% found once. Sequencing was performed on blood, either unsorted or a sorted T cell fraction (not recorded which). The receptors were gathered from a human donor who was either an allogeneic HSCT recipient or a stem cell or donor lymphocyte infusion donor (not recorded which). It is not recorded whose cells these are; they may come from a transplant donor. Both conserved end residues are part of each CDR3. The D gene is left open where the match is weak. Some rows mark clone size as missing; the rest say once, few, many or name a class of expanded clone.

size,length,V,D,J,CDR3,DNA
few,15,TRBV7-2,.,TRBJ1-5,CASSLKGHSDQPQHF,TGTGCCAGCAGCTTAAAAGGACACTCGGACCAGCCCCAGCATTTT
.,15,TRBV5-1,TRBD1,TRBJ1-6,CASSFTGGRDSPLHF,TGCGCCAGCAGCTTTACAGGGGGAAGGGATTCACCCCTCCACTTT
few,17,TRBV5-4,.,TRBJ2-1,CASSLPLGQRDYNEQFF,TGTGCCAGCAGCTTGCCTCTTGGACAGAGAGATTACAATGAGCAGTTCTTC
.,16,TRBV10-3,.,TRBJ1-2,CAISDPQNQWLVGYTF,TGTGCCATCAGTGACCCGCAAAACCAATGGCTTGTAGGCTACACCTTC
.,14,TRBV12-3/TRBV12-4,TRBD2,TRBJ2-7,CASRELADRGEQYF,TGTGCCAGCAGAGAACTAGCGGACCGGGGGGAGCAGTACTTC
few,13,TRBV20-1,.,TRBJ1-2,CSAGGQAHYGYTF,TGCAGTGCTGGGGGGCAGGCGCACTATGGCTACACCTTC
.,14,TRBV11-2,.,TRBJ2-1,CASSLDRGRAEQFF,TGTGCCAGCAGCTTAGATAGGGGCCGAGCTGAGCAGTTCTTC
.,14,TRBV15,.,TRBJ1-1,CATSIHITHTEAFF,TGTGCCACCAGCATCCACATTACACACACTGAAGCTTTCTTT
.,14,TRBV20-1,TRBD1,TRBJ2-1,CSAPDRGLRNEQFF,TGCAGTGCACCCGACAGGGGGCTAAGGAATGAGCAGTTCTTC
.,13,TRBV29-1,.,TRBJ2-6,CSVVGSGANVLTF,TGCAGCGTTGTTGGCTCTGGGGCCAACGTCCTGACTTTC
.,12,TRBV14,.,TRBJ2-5,CASSQSQETQYF,TGTGCCAGCAGCCAATCCCAAGAGACCCAGTACTTC
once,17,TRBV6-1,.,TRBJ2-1,CASRDRPFDSSYNEQFF,TGTGCCAGCAGAGACCGACCCTTCGACAGCTCCTACAATGAGCAGTTCTTC
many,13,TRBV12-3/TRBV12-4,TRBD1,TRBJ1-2,CASSFGQGGGYTF,TGTGCCAGCAGTTTCGGGCAGGGGGGCGGCTACACCTTC
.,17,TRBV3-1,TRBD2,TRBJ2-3,CASSQRTSGGSTDTQYF,TGTGCCAGCAGCCAACGGACTAGCGGGGGAAGCACAGATACGCAGTATTTT
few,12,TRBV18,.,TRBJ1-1,CASPSAGAEAFF,TGTGCCAGCCCATCAGCGGGGGCTGAAGCTTTCTTT
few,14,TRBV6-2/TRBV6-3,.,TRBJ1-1,CASTWGARGTEAFF,TGTGCCAGCACTTGGGGGGCTAGAGGCACTGAAGCTTTCTTT
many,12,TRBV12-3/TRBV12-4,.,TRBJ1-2,CASSPGTGGYTF,TGTGCCAGCAGTCCCGGGACCGGGGGCTACACCTTC
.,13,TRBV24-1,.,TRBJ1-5,CATSPATGQPQHF,TGTGCCACCAGTCCCGCCACCGGTCAGCCCCAGCATTTT
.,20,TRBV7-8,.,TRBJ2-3,CASSSIWWDSVKGGTDTQYF,TGTGCCAGCAGCTCTATCTGGTGGGATAGCGTGAAGGGCGGCACAGATACGCAGTATTTT
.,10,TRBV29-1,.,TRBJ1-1,CSVGNTEAFF,TGCAGCGTGGGGAACACTGAAGCTTTCTTT